Sequencing of this TCR beta chain was carried out in a study of cytomegalovirus exposure and HLA in healthy donors. Whole-study results and caveats: A later analysis showed TCR association rates differing by HLA locus, peaking at DRB1 and lowest at HLA-C.

The donors comprised healthy bone marrow donors. The germline CDR1 and CDR2 sequences are SGHTA and FQGNSA. The ends were cut back, 7 bases at V and 4 bases at J, with 12 bases in the middle. This CDR3 has 13 amino acids. It was with 60 Vbeta and 13 Jbeta primers that the PCR ran. This table comes from immunoSEQ multiplex PCR, and its TCRdb copy is limited to in-frame clones, with some not included. The table lists 70,000 to 80,000 clones, 82% of them singletons, with about 2% in the top ten. A remark on this clone: Its cognate antigen is unknown.

The chain combines TRBV7-2 with TRBJ2-3; D is unclear. The sequencing input was PBMCs. This TCR was sampled from a man in his late teens or twenties in good health and CMV-seronegative. CDR3 region: CASTSERPDTQYF. CDR3 DNA sequence: TGTGCCAGCACCTCGGAGCGACCAGATACGCAGTATTTT. Looking up the rest from reference TRBV7-2 and TRBJ2-3 gives the full variable domain: GAGVSQSPSNKVTEKGKDVELRCDPISGHTALYWYRQSLGQGLEFLIYFQGNSAPDKSGLPSDRFSAERTGGSVSTLTIQRTQQEDSAVYLCASTSERPDTQYFGPGTRLTVL.